This TCR beta chain appears in the sequencing data of a study of shared clonotypes between healthy human individuals. Naive CD8 isolation took CD45RO-negative cells positively selected for CCR7 and excluded terminally differentiated effector memory CD45RA+ cells. This clone was observed once. The CDR3 runs to 15 residues. The germline V gene encodes CDR1 LGHNA and CDR2 YSLEER. V dropped 4 bases and J dropped 8 bases, with 20 bases sitting between them. The protocol was immunoSEQ multiplex PCR, while the TCRdb copy is restricted to in-frame clones and leaves out a portion. This table holds approximately 720,000 clones, about 91% found once.

This TCR was recovered from a young man in good health. The specimen sequenced was naive CD8+ T cells sorted from blood. This chain uses TRBV4-3 with TRBJ1-1; D unclear. The CDR3 reads CASSLRADHPIEAFF. The CDR3 DNA reads TGCGCCAGCAGCCTACGGGCGGACCACCCGATAGAAGCTTTCTTT.